Listed below are T cell receptor beta chains from one sample, sequenced in a study of blood T cell repertoires in COVID-19. Measured with immunoSEQ multiplex PCR; TCRdb has only the in-frame clones, and not every one. The sample lists under 300,000 clones, about 80% occurring once. Material: PBMCs or T cells enriched from blood (not recorded which). Every receptor here comes from a man aged 50-60 years who had recovered from COVID-19. Both conserved end residues are part of each CDR3. The D gene is left open where the match is weak. Clone size appears in some rows only: once, few, many, or a class for an expanded clone.

16	TRBV7-8	NA	TRBJ2-5	TRBD2	CASSLEVNSGGETQYF	TGTGCCAGCAGCTTAGAAGTTAATAGCGGGGGGGAGACCCAGTACTTC
15	TRBV9	NA	TRBJ1-6	NA	CASSVDSEYNSPLHF	TGTGCCAGCAGCGTAGATTCGGAGTATAATTCACCCCTCCACTTT
16	TRBV4-2	NA	TRBJ1-1	TRBD1	CASSQEQGRRNTEAFF	TGTGCCAGCAGCCAAGAACAGGGGAGGAGGAACACTGAAGCTTTCTTT
15	TRBV7-2	NA	TRBJ1-5	NA	CASSLTGSGNQPQHF	TGTGCCAGCAGCTTAACAGGGAGCGGCAATCAGCCCCAGCATTTT
16	TRBV7-9	NA	TRBJ1-1	NA	CASSRNPGIPDTEAFF	TGTGCCAGCAGCCGCAATCCCGGGATTCCGGACACTGAAGCTTTCTTT
16	TRBV19	medium-sized	TRBJ1-5	TRBD1	CASTLSRTGGNQPQHF	TGTGCCAGTACCCTCTCCCGGACAGGGGGCAATCAGCCCCAGCATTTT
14	TRBV14	NA	TRBJ1-6	NA	CASSQVEGNSPLHF	TGTGCCAGCAGCCAAGTCGAGGGTAATTCACCCCTCCACTTT
14	TRBV28	once	TRBJ2-3	NA	CASTLGHHTDTQYF	TGTGCCAGCACCTTGGGGCACCACACAGATACGCAGTATTTT
17	TRBV5-4	NA	TRBJ2-2	TRBD2	CASSLGPTSGDTGELFF	TGTGCCAGCAGCTTGGGGCCGACTAGCGGTGACACCGGGGAGCTGTTTTTT
14	TRBV27	NA	TRBJ2-1	TRBD1	CASSRGGRYNEQFF	TGTGCCAGCAGCCGAGGGGGCCGCTACAATGAGCAGTTCTTC
19	TRBV19	NA	TRBJ2-6	TRBD1	CASSRGSGTGRSGANVLTF	TGTGCCAGTAGTCGAGGCTCCGGGACAGGGCGCTCTGGGGCCAACGTCCTGACTTTC
15	TRBV5-1	NA	TRBJ1-6	NA	CASSADRQRNSPLHF	TGCGCCAGCAGCGCGGACCGACAGAGGAATTCACCCCTCCACTTT
17	TRBV9	NA	TRBJ2-5	TRBD2	CASSEGLAGGPRGAQYF	TGTGCCAGCAGCGAGGGACTAGCGGGAGGGCCTAGGGGGGCCCAGTACTTC
15	TRBV21-1	NA	TRBJ1-2	NA	CASSKAPPGVYGYTF	TGTGCCAGCAGCAAAGCTCCCCCGGGGGTCTATGGCTACACCTTC
15	TRBV28	NA	TRBJ1-1	NA	CASSLGEGVYGEAFF	TGTGCCAGCAGTTTAGGTGAGGGAGTGTATGGTGAAGCTTTCTTT
17	TRBV27	NA	TRBJ2-1	NA	CASRRWLLAEKSYEQFF	TGTGCCAGCAGGCGCTGGCTTTTGGCGGAAAAATCGTATGAGCAGTTCTTC
14	TRBV5-1	NA	TRBJ2-7	TRBD1	CASSRWTGEREQYF	TGCGCCAGCAGCCGATGGACAGGGGAGCGCGAGCAGTACTTC
14	TRBV27	NA	TRBJ2-7	TRBD1	CASSWGQGGYEQYF	TGTGCCAGCAGCTGGGGACAGGGGGGCTACGAGCAGTACTTC
13	TRBV10-3	NA	TRBJ2-1	NA	CAISEEVGGEQFF	TGTGCCATCAGTGAAGAGGTGGGGGGTGAGCAGTTCTTC
14	TRBV25-1	NA	TRBJ2-3	NA	CARVGGGALDTQYF	TGTGCCAGAGTCGGAGGGGGGGCGTTGGATACGCAGTATTTT
14	TRBV29-1	NA	TRBJ1-3	NA	CSVEDASSGNTIYF	TGCAGCGTTGAAGACGCGTCCTCTGGAAACACCATATATTTT
18	TRBV3-1/TRBV3-2	NA	TRBJ2-1	NA	CASARSGGPGGTYNEQFF	TGTGCCAGCGCCAGGTCCGGGGGCCCGGGGGGCACCTACAATGAGCAGTTCTTC
18	TRBV5-8	NA	TRBJ1-6	NA	CASSLVRGGGSYNSPLHF	TGTGCCAGCAGCTTGGTGCGGGGGGGAGGCTCCTATAATTCACCCCTCCACTTT
14	TRBV19	NA	TRBJ2-2	NA	CASSTGSNTGELFF	TGTGCCAGTAGTACCGGGAGTAACACCGGGGAGCTGTTTTTT